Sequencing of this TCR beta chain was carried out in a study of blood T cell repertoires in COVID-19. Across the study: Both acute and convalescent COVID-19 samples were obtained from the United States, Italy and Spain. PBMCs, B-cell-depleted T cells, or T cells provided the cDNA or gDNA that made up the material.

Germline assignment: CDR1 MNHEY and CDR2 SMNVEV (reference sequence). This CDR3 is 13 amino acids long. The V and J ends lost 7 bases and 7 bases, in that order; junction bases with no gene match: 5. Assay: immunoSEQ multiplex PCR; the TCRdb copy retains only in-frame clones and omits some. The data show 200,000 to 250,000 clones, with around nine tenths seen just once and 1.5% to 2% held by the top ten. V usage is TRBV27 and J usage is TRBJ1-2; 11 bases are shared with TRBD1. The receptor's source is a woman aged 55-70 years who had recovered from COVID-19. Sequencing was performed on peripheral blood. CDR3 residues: CASTIGQGAGYTF. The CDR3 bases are TGTGCCAGCACTATTGGACAGGGGGCTGGCTACACCTTC.